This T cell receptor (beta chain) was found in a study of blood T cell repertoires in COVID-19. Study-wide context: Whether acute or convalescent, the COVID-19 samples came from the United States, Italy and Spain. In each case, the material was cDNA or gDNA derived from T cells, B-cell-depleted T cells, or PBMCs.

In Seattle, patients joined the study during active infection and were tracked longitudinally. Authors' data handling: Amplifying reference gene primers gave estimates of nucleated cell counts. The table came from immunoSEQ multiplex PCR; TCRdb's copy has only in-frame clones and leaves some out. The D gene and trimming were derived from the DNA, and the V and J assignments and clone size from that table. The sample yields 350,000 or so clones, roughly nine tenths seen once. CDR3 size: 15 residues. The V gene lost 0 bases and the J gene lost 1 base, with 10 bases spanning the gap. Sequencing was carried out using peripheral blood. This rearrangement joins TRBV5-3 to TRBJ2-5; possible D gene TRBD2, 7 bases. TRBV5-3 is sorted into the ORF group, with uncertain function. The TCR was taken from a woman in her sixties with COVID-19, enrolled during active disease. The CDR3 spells CARSLAGGPQETQYF. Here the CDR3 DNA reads TGTGCCAGAAGCTTGGCCGGGGGGCCCCAAGAGACCCAGTACTTC.